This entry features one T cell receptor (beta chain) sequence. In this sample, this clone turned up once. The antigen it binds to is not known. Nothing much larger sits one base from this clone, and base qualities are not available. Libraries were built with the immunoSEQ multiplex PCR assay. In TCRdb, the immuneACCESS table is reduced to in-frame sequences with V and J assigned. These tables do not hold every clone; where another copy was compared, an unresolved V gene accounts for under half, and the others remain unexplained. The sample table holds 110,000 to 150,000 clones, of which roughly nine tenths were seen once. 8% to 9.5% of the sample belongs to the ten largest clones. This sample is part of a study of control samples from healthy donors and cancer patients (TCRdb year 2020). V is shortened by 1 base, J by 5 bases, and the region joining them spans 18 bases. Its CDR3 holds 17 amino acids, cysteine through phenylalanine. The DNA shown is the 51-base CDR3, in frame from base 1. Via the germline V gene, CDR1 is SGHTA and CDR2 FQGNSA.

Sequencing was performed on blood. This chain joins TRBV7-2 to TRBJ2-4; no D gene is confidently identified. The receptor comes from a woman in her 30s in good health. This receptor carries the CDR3 CASSLGVPGSAQNIQYF. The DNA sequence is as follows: TGTGCCAGCAGCTTAGGGGTACCCGGCAGCGCCCAAAACATTCAGTACTTC.